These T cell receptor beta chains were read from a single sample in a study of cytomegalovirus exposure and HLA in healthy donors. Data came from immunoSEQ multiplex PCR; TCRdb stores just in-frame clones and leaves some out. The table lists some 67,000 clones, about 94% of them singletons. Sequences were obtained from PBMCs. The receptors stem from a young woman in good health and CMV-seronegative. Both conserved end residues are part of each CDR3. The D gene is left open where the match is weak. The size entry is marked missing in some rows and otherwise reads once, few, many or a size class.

CDR3: CASSVEGGGYNEQFF; DNA: TGTGCCAGCAGCGTAGAGGGCGGGGGCTACAATGAGCAGTTCTTC; V: TRBV9; size: .; D: TRBD2; length: 15; J: TRBJ2-1
CDR3: CASGPPTTGGFRTNEKLFF; DNA: TGTGCTAGTGGTCCCCCGACGACAGGGGGGTTTCGGACTAATGAAAAACTGTTTTTT; V: TRBV12-5; size: once; D: TRBD1; length: 19; J: TRBJ1-4
CDR3: CASSALLAGNEQFF; DNA: TGTGCCAGCAGCGCTTTACTAGCGGGGAATGAGCAGTTCTTC; V: TRBV6-6; size: .; D: TRBD2; length: 14; J: TRBJ2-1
CDR3: CASSLVGSGSYEQYF; DNA: TGTGCCAGCAGCTTAGTGGGTAGCGGGAGCTACGAGCAGTACTTC; V: TRBV7-2; size: .; D: TRBD2; length: 15; J: TRBJ2-7
CDR3: CASRDRDRGRSGELFF; DNA: TGTGCCAGCAGGGACCGGGACAGGGGTAGATCCGGGGAGCTGTTTTTT; V: TRBV7-9; size: .; D: TRBD1; length: 16; J: TRBJ2-2
CDR3: CSVGRGEETQYF; DNA: TGCAGCGTGGGCAGGGGAGAAGAGACCCAGTACTTC; V: TRBV29-1; size: few; D: .; length: 12; J: TRBJ2-5
CDR3: CASSYLVGSSYEQYF; DNA: TGTGCCAGCAGCTACCTCGTAGGGAGCTCCTACGAGCAGTACTTC; V: TRBV6-6; size: .; D: .; length: 15; J: TRBJ2-7
CDR3: CASRSRLAGGPADTQYF; DNA: TGTGCCAGCAGGTCTAGACTAGCGGGGGGGCCCGCAGATACGCAGTATTTT; V: TRBV28; size: .; D: TRBD2; length: 17; J: TRBJ2-3
CDR3: CAISVSGTQTGELFF; DNA: TGTGCCATCAGTGTTAGCGGGACCCAAACCGGGGAGCTGTTTTTT; V: TRBV10-3; size: .; D: TRBD2; length: 15; J: TRBJ2-2
CDR3: CASSANSGGGMNTEAFF; DNA: TGTGCCAGCAGCGCCAACAGTGGAGGCGGGATGAACACTGAAGCTTTCTTT; V: TRBV5-6; size: .; D: .; length: 17; J: TRBJ1-1
CDR3: CASRLAGVGAVEQFF; DNA: TGTGCCAGCAGATTAGCGGGAGTGGGGGCGGTTGAGCAGTTCTTC; V: TRBV7-2; size: .; D: TRBD2; length: 15; J: TRBJ2-1
CDR3: CASGREETQYF; DNA: TGTGCCAGCGGACGGGAGGAGACCCAGTACTTC; V: TRBV2; size: .; D: .; length: 11; J: TRBJ2-5
CDR3: CATEGTANTEAFF; DNA: TGTGCCACAGAGGGGACAGCGAACACTGAAGCTTTCTTT; V: TRBV6-1; size: .; D: TRBD1; length: 13; J: TRBJ1-1
CDR3: CATSRVATTNEKLFF; DNA: TGTGCCACCAGCAGAGTAGCCACAACTAATGAAAAACTGTTTTTT; V: TRBV15; size: .; D: .; length: 15; J: TRBJ1-4
CDR3: CASSLNPVPGTDTQYF; DNA: TGTGCCAGCAGTTTAAACCCGGTACCCGGTACAGATACGCAGTATTTT; V: TRBV27; size: .; D: .; length: 16; J: TRBJ2-3
CDR3: CASSPRGNTGELFF; DNA: TGTGCCAGCAGCCCTCGGGGGAACACCGGGGAGCTGTTTTTT; V: TRBV13; size: .; D: .; length: 14; J: TRBJ2-2
CDR3: CASSLGAGGYQETQYF; DNA: TGTGCCAGCAGCTTAGGAGCAGGGGGGTACCAAGAGACCCAGTACTTC; V: TRBV7-9; size: once; D: .; length: 16; J: TRBJ2-5
CDR3: CASSLGDSSYEQYF; DNA: TGTGCCAGCAGCTTAGGGGACAGCTCCTACGAGCAGTACTTC; V: TRBV13; size: .; D: .; length: 14; J: TRBJ2-7
CDR3: CASSITGMSTEAFF; DNA: TGTGCCAGTAGTATAACAGGAATGAGCACTGAAGCTTTCTTT; V: TRBV19; size: once; D: .; length: 14; J: TRBJ1-1